These T cell receptor beta chains were read from a single sample in a study of blood T cell repertoires in COVID-19. The assay was immunoSEQ multiplex PCR, and TCRdb's table has in-frame clones only and misses some. The table records fewer than 55,000 clones, about 82% of them present only once. The specimen sequenced was peripheral blood. The receptor source for this set is a woman aged 55 to 70 with acute or convalescent COVID-19. Both conserved end residues are part of each CDR3. D genes are given only for firm matches. For some rows the clone size is stated as once, few or many, or as a class when expanded; others skip it.

size: .; V: TRBV30; J: TRBJ1-6; D: .; length: 12; DNA: TGTGCCTGGAGGAATGGGCCTTCACCCCTCCACTTT; CDR3: CAWRNGPSPLHF
size: .; V: TRBV10-3; J: TRBJ2-5; D: TRBD2; length: 14; DNA: TGTGCCATCAGTGAGCTGACTAGCGTGGGGACCCAGTACTTC; CDR3: CAISELTSVGTQYF
size: .; V: TRBV2; J: TRBJ1-5; D: .; length: 18; DNA: TGTGCCAGCAGCCAACAGGTCTTGTCAGGTAGTAGCAATCAGCCCCAGCATTTT; CDR3: CASSQQVLSGSSNQPQHF
size: .; V: TRBV30; J: TRBJ1-6; D: .; length: 14; DNA: TGTGCCTGGAGTGTAGAGGGAGCGCGGTCACCCCTCCACTTT; CDR3: CAWSVEGARSPLHF
size: .; V: TRBV7-2; J: TRBJ1-6; D: TRBD1; length: 16; DNA: TGTGCCAGCAGCCGGAGGATGACAGGGGGCAATTCACCCCTCCACTTT; CDR3: CASSRRMTGGNSPLHF
size: .; V: TRBV7-3; J: TRBJ2-5; D: TRBD2; length: 18; DNA: TGTGCCAGCAGCATCGGGACTAGCGGGAGAATGAGTAGGGAGACCCAGTACTTC; CDR3: CASSIGTSGRMSRETQYF
size: .; V: TRBV7-9; J: TRBJ2-3; D: TRBD1; length: 14; DNA: TGTGCCAGCAGCTCGGACAGGGTTCCCGGTACGCAGTATTTT; CDR3: CASSSDRVPGTQYF
size: .; V: TRBV12-3/TRBV12-4; J: TRBJ1-1; D: TRBD1; length: 13; DNA: TGTGCCAGCAGTAGAACAGGGGGAACTGAAGCTTTCTTT; CDR3: CASSRTGGTEAFF
size: .; V: TRBV6-1; J: TRBJ2-1; D: .; length: 14; DNA: TGTGCCAGCAGTGACGTCAGGCAGGGGCATGAGCAGTTCTTC; CDR3: CASSDVRQGHEQFF
size: once; V: TRBV7-6; J: TRBJ2-2; D: .; length: 16; DNA: TGTGCCAGCAGCTTAGCGGCTGCGGGGAACACCGGGGAGCTGTTTTTT; CDR3: CASSLAAAGNTGELFF
size: .; V: TRBV5-6; J: TRBJ1-5; D: TRBD1; length: 17; DNA: TGTGCCAGCAGCTTAGGGCAGGGGGCTATGCGCAATCAGCCCCAGCATTTT; CDR3: CASSLGQGAMRNQPQHF
size: .; V: TRBV5-1; J: TRBJ1-1; D: TRBD1; length: 15; DNA: TGCGCCAGCAGCTTCCAACAGGGGCTGAACACTGAAGCTTTCTTT; CDR3: CASSFQQGLNTEAFF
size: once; V: TRBV5-1; J: TRBJ2-1; D: TRBD2; length: 17; DNA: TGCGCCAGCAGCTTGGCCCTCGGGCGGGAGCCAAACAATGAGCAGTTCTTC; CDR3: CASSLALGREPNNEQFF
size: .; V: TRBV30; J: TRBJ1-2; D: .; length: 13; DNA: TGTGCCTGGAGTGTACTTTTATTGTATGGCTACACCTTC; CDR3: CAWSVLLLYGYTF
size: .; V: TRBV4-1; J: TRBJ1-4; D: .; length: 18; DNA: TGCGCCAGCAGCCAAGTAGAGCAGAACAGGGTGCCTAATGAAAAACTGTTTTTT; CDR3: CASSQVEQNRVPNEKLFF
size: .; V: TRBV9; J: TRBJ2-5; D: .; length: 14; DNA: TGTGCCAGCAGCCCCCCGGGGTCCATATCAACCCAGTACTTC; CDR3: CASSPPGSISTQYF
size: .; V: TRBV20-1; J: TRBJ1-2; D: .; length: 11; DNA: TGCAGTGCGGGTCAGGGCTATGGCTACACCTTC; CDR3: CSAGQGYGYTF
size: .; V: TRBV21-1; J: TRBJ2-3; D: .; length: 18; DNA: TGTGCCAGCAGCGACCCCCGGGCGACAGGGTGCCCTACAGATACGCAGTATTTT; CDR3: CASSDPRATGCPTDTQYF
size: once; V: TRBV9; J: TRBJ1-5; D: .; length: 15; DNA: TGTGCCAGCAGCGCTACAGGGCTGCCTAATCAGCCCCAGCATTTT; CDR3: CASSATGLPNQPQHF
size: .; V: TRBV27; J: TRBJ1-4; D: .; length: 18; DNA: TGTGCCAGCAGTTTATCCCAGGGCAGGCTTGGGACTAATGAAAAACTGTTTTTT; CDR3: CASSLSQGRLGTNEKLFF
size: few; V: TRBV7-6; J: TRBJ1-6; D: .; length: 15; DNA: TGTGCCAGCAGCTCAGAGAGGGTATTAGGCTCACCCCTCCACTTT; CDR3: CASSSERVLGSPLHF
size: few; V: TRBV5-5; J: TRBJ2-5; D: .; length: 16; DNA: TGTGCCAGCAGCTTGTATGGAGTTACCGGTTTGGAGACCCAGTACTTC; CDR3: CASSLYGVTGLETQYF
size: .; V: TRBV5-4; J: TRBJ1-2; D: TRBD1; length: 14; DNA: TGTGCCAGCAGCAGGACAGGGTACCGGGATGGCTACACCTTC; CDR3: CASSRTGYRDGYTF
size: .; V: TRBV10-3; J: TRBJ2-6; D: .; length: 20; DNA: TGTGCCATCAGTGAGTCGAAGGTTAACAGGGTGAGCTCTGGGGCCAACGTCCTGACTTTC; CDR3: CAISESKVNRVSSGANVLTF
size: once; V: TRBV6-5; J: TRBJ2-5; D: TRBD2; length: 15; DNA: TGTGCCAGCAGTCCCGAGGGAGCGGGGGGGGAGACCCAGTACTTC; CDR3: CASSPEGAGGETQYF
size: .; V: TRBV15; J: TRBJ1-1; D: .; length: 15; DNA: TGTGCCACCAGCGAAAAAGCCAGGGCTAACACTGAAGCTTTCTTT; CDR3: CATSEKARANTEAFF
size: .; V: TRBV14; J: TRBJ2-1; D: .; length: 18; DNA: TGTGCCAGCAGCCAAATGGTACTTGCCTCCACTTCCGACAACGAGCAGTTCTTC; CDR3: CASSQMVLASTSDNEQFF
size: few; V: TRBV9; J: TRBJ1-1; D: .; length: 16; DNA: TGTGCCAGCAGCGTTATGTCAGGGACTCTGGGCACTGAAGCTTTCTTT; CDR3: CASSVMSGTLGTEAFF
size: .; V: TRBV6-5; J: TRBJ2-3; D: TRBD1; length: 13; DNA: TGTGCCAGCAGACAGGGGAGTATCGATACGCAGTATTTT; CDR3: CASRQGSIDTQYF
size: once; V: TRBV15; J: TRBJ1-1; D: TRBD1; length: 14; DNA: TGTGCCACCAGCAGAGGGGACAGGGGCGCTGAAGCTTTCTTT; CDR3: CATSRGDRGAEAFF
size: .; V: TRBV18; J: TRBJ2-7; D: TRBD2; length: 14; DNA: TGTGCCAGCTCACCCTCCGGGACTAGCTTCGAGCAGTACTTC; CDR3: CASSPSGTSFEQYF
size: .; V: TRBV28; J: TRBJ1-2; D: .; length: 13; DNA: TGTGCCAGCAGGGCTGGCAGGGTGGGGGGCTACACCTTC; CDR3: CASRAGRVGGYTF